These 25 T cell receptor beta chains share one sample of origin, sequenced in a study of cytomegalovirus exposure and HLA in healthy donors. PCR used 60 Vbeta primers and 13 Jbeta primers. The repertoire was sequenced with immunoSEQ multiplex PCR; TCRdb's copy has only in-frame clones and lacks some. The sample includes around 170,000 clones, roughly 80% of them seen just once. The sequenced sample was PBMCs. These receptors all come from a man aged 50 or older in good health and CMV-seronegative.

The sample holds one count of this clone. The chain combines TRBV7-2 with TRBJ1-1, with D possibly TRBD1 on 6 matching bases. The CDR3 is 14 residues long. The V end lost 4 bases, the J end lost 1 base, and 10 bases lay between the germline ends. In germline, CDR1 is SGHTA, CDR2 FQGNSA. This CDR3 reads CASSSGVWNTEAFF. The CDR3, as DNA: TGTGCCAGCAGCTCAGGGGTCTGGAACACTGAAGCTTTCTTT.

The J gene is TRBJ2-3, the V gene TRBV7-2; 9 nucleotides line up with TRBD2. The CDR3 totals 18 residues. V shed 2 bases, J shed 9 bases, and the junction held 18 bases outside the gene matches. Germline-derived CDR1 and CDR2 are SGHTA and FQGNSA. The CDR3 protein is CASSLKGTLAGFQGTQYF. The CDR3 DNA reads as TGTGCCAGCAGCTTAAAGGGAACCCTAGCGGGGTTCCAGGGGACGCAGTATTTT. Drawing the rest from reference TRBV7-2 and TRBJ2-3, the complete variable domain is GAGVSQSPSNKVTEKGKDVELRCDPISGHTALYWYRQSLGQGLEFLIYFQGNSAPDKSGLPSDRFSAERTGGSVSTLTIQRTQQEDSAVYLCASSLKGTLAGFQGTQYFGPGTRLTVL.

This rearrangement joins TRBV2 to TRBJ1-6; 7 bases align to TRBD1. Germline assignment: CDR1 SNHLY and CDR2 FYNNEI. After removal of 5 bases from V and 6 bases from J, the junction contained 7 bases not matched to a gene. The CDR3 covers 15 residues. Here the CDR3 reads CASSKDRTLNSPLHF. In DNA, the CDR3 is TGTGCCAGCAGTAAGGACAGGACCCTTAATTCACCCCTCCACTTT.

The chain couples TRBV6-6 to TRBJ2-5; maybe TRBD2 (5 bases). This CDR3 is 12 amino acids long. Germline V lookup: CDR1 MNHNY, CDR2 SVGAGI (reference sequence). Between the trimmed V and J ends, which lost 6 bases and 5 bases, there was a span of 10 bases. CDR3 nucleotides: TGTGCCAGCAGCCCCGAGGGCGAGACCCAGTACTTC. Its protein is CASSPEGETQYF.

The rearrangement uses TRBV19 and TRBJ2-1; 9 bases map to TRBD2. The CDR3 runs 16 residues. J lost 7 bases, V lost 4 bases, and 11 bases had no gene match. The germline gives CDR1 LNHDA, CDR2 SQIVND (reference sequence). The CDR3 here is CASSTSWAGGLNEQFF. DNA for the CDR3: TGTGCCAGTAGTACGAGCTGGGCGGGGGGGTTGAATGAGCAGTTCTTC.

This clone was recorded only once. This chain links TRBV18 with TRBJ2-7; 8 nucleotides agree with TRBD1. There are 16 residues in the CDR3. Germline V lookup: CDR1 KGHSH, CDR2 LQKENI. The trim removed 3 bases at V and 3 bases at J, leaving 10 bases unmatched. CDR3 protein: CASSPTQTGVSYEQYF. CDR3 DNA: TGTGCCAGCTCACCCACCCAGACAGGGGTAAGCTACGAGCAGTACTTC.

This clone was seen a few times. The V and J genes are TRBV5-1 and TRBJ1-6; D ambiguous. CDR3 length: 14 residues. Per the germline V gene, CDR1 is SGHRS and CDR2 is YFSETQ. Trimming cost V 0 bases and J 9 bases, with 10 bases left between them. This chain's CDR3 is CASSLDGNLSPLHF. Here the CDR3 DNA reads TGCGCCAGCAGCTTGGACGGGAACCTTTCACCCCTCCACTTT. The entire variable domain, with the rest obtained from reference TRBV5-1 and TRBJ1-6, is as follows: KAGVTQTPRYLIKTRGQQVTLSCSPISGHRSVSWYQQTPGQGLQFLFEYFSETQRNKGNFPGRFSGRQFSNSRSEMNVSTLELGDSALYLCASSLDGNLSPLHFGNGTRLTVT.

J is TRBJ2-3 and V is TRBV15; a possible D gene is TRBD1 (6 bases). Germline V lookup: CDR1 LNHNV, CDR2 YYDKDF (reference sequence). The germline V and J ends were trimmed by 4 bases and 1 base, with 9 bases remaining between them. CDR3 length: 14 amino acids. The CDR3: CATSMRTGTDTQYF. The DNA of the CDR3 is TGTGCCACCAGCATGAGGACAGGCACAGATACGCAGTATTTT. Combining the CDR3 with reference TRBV15 and TRBJ2-3 gives the whole variable domain DAMVIQNPRYQVTQFGKPVTLSCSQTLNHNVMYWYQQKSSQAPKLLFHYYDKDFNNEADTPDNFQSRRPNTSFCFLDIRSPGLGDTAMYLCATSMRTGTDTQYFGPGTRLTVL.

V usage is TRBV5-1 and J usage is TRBJ1-4; 7 nucleotides align to TRBD1. Germline CDR1 reads SGHRS; CDR2 reads YFSETQ. The CDR3 contains 13 residues. V was clipped by 4 bases and J by 6 bases; unmatched bases: 3. The CDR3 DNA reads TGCGCCAGCAGCCCCGGGACAGATGAAAAACTGTTTTTT. Its protein is CASSPGTDEKLFF. Filled out from reference TRBV5-1 and TRBJ1-4, the complete variable domain reads KAGVTQTPRYLIKTRGQQVTLSCSPISGHRSVSWYQQTPGQGLQFLFEYFSETQRNKGNFPGRFSGRQFSNSRSEMNVSTLELGDSALYLCASSPGTDEKLFFGSGTQLSVL.

The chain combines TRBV6-1 with TRBJ2-7; 7 bases line up with TRBD1. Looked up from germline, CDR1 is MNHNS and CDR2 is SASEGT. CDR3 length: 13 amino acids. With V trimmed by 11 bases and J by 0 bases, 7 bases remained unmatched. The CDR3 reads CASSGTVSYEQYF. CDR3 DNA: TGTGCCTCATCGGGGACAGTCTCCTACGAGCAGTACTTC.

This chain links TRBV11-2 with TRBJ2-7, with D tentatively TRBD1 (8 bases). This CDR3 spans 14 amino acids. The V and J ends lost 3 bases and 5 bases respectively, with 14 bases between them. Germline-derived CDR1 and CDR2 are SGHAT and FQNNGV. The CDR3 DNA is TGTGCCAGCAGCTTTGGACAGGGAGGGAACGAGCAGTACTTC. This codes for CASSFGQGGNEQYF.

This clone was counted between two and nine times. The chain employs TRBV2 and TRBJ1-1; unclear D gene. V shed 3 bases and J shed 1 base, with 9 bases lying between them. Germline V gives CDR1 SNHLY, CDR2 FYNNEI. There are 14 residues in the CDR3. CDR3 DNA sequence: TGTGCCAGCAGTGACCCACGGAGGAACACTGAAGCTTTCTTT. Amino acid sequence: CASSDPRRNTEAFF.

This clone was seen only once. A junction boundary mismatches the germline segment, possibly from a read error. V and J are TRBV5-1 and TRBJ1-2; no definite D call. Germline values: CDR1 SGHRS, CDR2 YFSETQ. This CDR3 contains 12 residues. CDR3 in amino acids: CASSYGSGSTFF. DNA for the CDR3: TGCGCCAGCAGCTATGGTTCGGGGAGCACCTTCTTC.

The chain links TRBV15 to TRBJ2-5; no firm D call. CDR3 length: 15 residues. Germline V lookup: CDR1 LNHNV, CDR2 YYDKDF (reference sequence). V was pared by 0 bases and J by 2 bases, with 10 bases between. The CDR3 loop is CATSRELRHQETQYF. The CDR3 DNA sequence: TGTGCCACCAGCAGAGAGCTTAGACATCAAGAGACCCAGTACTTC.

The rearrangement links TRBV5-1 to TRBJ1-3; D gene ambiguous. Germline values: CDR1 SGHRS, CDR2 YFSETQ. The CDR3 contains 17 residues. With 4 bases removed from V and 2 bases from J, the gap between germline ends came to 19 bases. The CDR3 DNA is TGCGCCAGCAGCGACTCAGCGATCCTCGGCGCTGGAAACACCATATATTTT. This gives the protein CASSDSAILGAGNTIYF.

This clone was counted a single time. This chain joins TRBV5-1 and TRBJ1-6, with 7 bases identical to TRBD1. The CDR3 runs to 16 residues. The V gene's germline CDR1 is SGHRS and CDR2 YFSETQ. V trimming: 2 bases; J trimming: 7 bases; junction bases outside the gene matches: 9. The CDR3 coding sequence is TGCGCCAGCAGCTTAGGCCCGGGACAGAGAAATTCACCCCTCCACTTT. This translates into CASSLGPGQRNSPLHF.

The rearrangement joins TRBV7-2 to TRBJ1-6; 7 nucleotides match TRBD1. The ends lost 1 base at V and 4 bases at J; junction bases unmatched: 1. CDR1 is SGHTA and CDR2 is FQGNSA in the germline V gene. The CDR3 has 15 residues. CDR3: CASSLGTGYNSPLHF. The CDR3 DNA follows: TGTGCCAGCAGCTTAGGGACAGGTTATAATTCACCCCTCCACTTT.

The chain has TRBV6-6 and TRBJ2-7; D might be TRBD1 (6 bases). Per germline, CDR1 MNHNY and CDR2 SVGAGI (reference sequence). The CDR3 loop spans 15 amino acids. Trimming took off 2 bases at V and 3 bases at J, with 14 bases between the two ends. CDR3 nucleotides: TGTGCCAGCAGTTACAAGGGACAAAATCTCTACGAGCAGTACTTC. Residues: CASSYKGQNLYEQYF.

This chain uses TRBV6-5 with TRBJ1-5; the match to TRBD1 covers 8 bases. Germline V lookup: CDR1 MNHEY, CDR2 SVGAGI. There are 14 residues in the CDR3. The V segment lost 6 bases and the J segment 4 bases; nucleotides outside the gene matches: 5. CDR3 sequence: CASRGQGWNQPQHF. The CDR3 DNA reads TGTGCCAGCAGAGGACAGGGATGGAATCAGCCCCAGCATTTT.

V gene TRBV27 combines with J gene TRBJ2-7; D possibly corresponds to TRBD1 (6 bases). The CDR3 runs to 13 residues. The V gene's germline CDR1 is MNHEY and CDR2 SMNVEV (reference sequence). Trimming removed 6 bases at V and 3 bases at J, with 12 bases between. CDR3 loop: CASRPGALYEQYF. CDR3 in DNA: TGTGCCAGCAGGCCAGGGGCCCTCTACGAGCAGTACTTC.

The rearrangement uses TRBV5-1 and TRBJ2-5; perhaps TRBD1 as D (6 bases). Germline V CDR1 and CDR2: SGHRS, YFSETQ. CDR3 length: 14 amino acids. Trimming took off 0 bases at V and 3 bases at J, with 9 bases between the two ends. The CDR3 nucleotides are TGCGCCAGCAGCTTGGGGACAGAAGAAGAGACCCAGTACTTC. This translates into CASSLGTEEETQYF.

This clone has a handful of counts. The rearrangement joins TRBV9 to TRBJ1-1; 12 bases are shared with TRBD1. This CDR3 region has 17 residues. J lost 2 bases, V lost 0 bases, and 5 bases had no gene match. Germline V gives CDR1 SGDLS, CDR2 YYNGEE. This CDR3 is CASSVGDRGRKNTEAFF. CDR3 nucleotide sequence: TGTGCCAGCAGCGTAGGGGACAGGGGGCGGAAAAACACTGAAGCTTTCTTT.

The J gene is TRBJ1-1, the V gene TRBV6-4; D remains ambiguous. There are 13 residues in the CDR3. V was cut by 4 bases and J by 2 bases, with 8 bases left in between. The germline CDR1 and CDR2 sequences are MRHNA and SNTAGT. The CDR3 sequence is CASSAGVNTEAFF. The CDR3 DNA reads as TGTGCCAGCAGTGCTGGAGTTAACACTGAAGCTTTCTTT.

The V and J genes are TRBV27 and TRBJ2-3, with D perhaps matching TRBD1 (5 bases). Trimming stripped 3 bases from V and 4 bases from J, with 14 bases between. The CDR3 is 15 residues long. The germline V gene has CDR1 MNHEY and CDR2 SMNVEV (reference sequence). CDR3 bases: TGTGCCAGCAGTTTGAGCAGGGTAATCGCAGATACGCAGTATTTT. Encoded protein: CASSLSRVIADTQYF.

The rearrangement uses TRBV9 and TRBJ1-6; the D is unclear. The CDR3 spans 14 residues. Germline V lookup: CDR1 SGDLS, CDR2 YYNGEE. Between the trimmed V and J ends, which lost 0 bases and 10 bases, there was a span of 11 bases. The CDR3 DNA sequence: TGTGCCAGCAGCGTAGATGATCTAGGATCACCCCTCCACTTT. Translated: CASSVDDLGSPLHF.